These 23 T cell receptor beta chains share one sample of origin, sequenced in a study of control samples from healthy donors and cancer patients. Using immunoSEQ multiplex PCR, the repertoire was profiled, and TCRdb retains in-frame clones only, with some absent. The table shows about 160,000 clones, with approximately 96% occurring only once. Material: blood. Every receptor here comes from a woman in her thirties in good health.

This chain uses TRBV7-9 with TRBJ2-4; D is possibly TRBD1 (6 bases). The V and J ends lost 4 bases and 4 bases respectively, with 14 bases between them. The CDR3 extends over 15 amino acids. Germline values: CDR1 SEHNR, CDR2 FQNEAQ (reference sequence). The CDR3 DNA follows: TGTGCCAGCAGCTCAACAGGGTCTTTAAAAAACATTCAGTACTTC. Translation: CASSSTGSLKNIQYF.

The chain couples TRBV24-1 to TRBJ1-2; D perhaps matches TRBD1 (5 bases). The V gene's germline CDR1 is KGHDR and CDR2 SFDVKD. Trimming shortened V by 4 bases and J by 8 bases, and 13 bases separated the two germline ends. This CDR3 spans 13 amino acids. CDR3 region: CATSESGTKGYTF. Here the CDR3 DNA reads TGTGCCACCAGTGAGTCCGGGACCAAGGGCTACACCTTC.

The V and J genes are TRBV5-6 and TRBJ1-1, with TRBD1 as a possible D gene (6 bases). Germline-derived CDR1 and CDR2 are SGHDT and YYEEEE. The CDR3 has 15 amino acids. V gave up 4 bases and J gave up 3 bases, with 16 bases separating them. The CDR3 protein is CASSPLRGVDTEAFF. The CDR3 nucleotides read TGTGCCAGCAGCCCCCTCAGGGGAGTGGACACTGAAGCTTTCTTT.

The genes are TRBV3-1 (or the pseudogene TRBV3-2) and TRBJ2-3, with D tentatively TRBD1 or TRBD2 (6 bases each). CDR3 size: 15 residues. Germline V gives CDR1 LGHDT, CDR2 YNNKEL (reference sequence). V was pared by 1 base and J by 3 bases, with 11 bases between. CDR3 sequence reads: CASSQGGGPTDTQYF. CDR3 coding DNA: TGTGCCAGCAGCCAAGGAGGGGGGCCAACAGATACGCAGTATTTT.

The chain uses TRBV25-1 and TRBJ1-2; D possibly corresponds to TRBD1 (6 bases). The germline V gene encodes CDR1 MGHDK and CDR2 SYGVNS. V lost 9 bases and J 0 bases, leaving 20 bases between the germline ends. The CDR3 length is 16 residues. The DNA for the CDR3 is TGTGCCAGGCAAATCCGGGACACCCAAGCTAACTATGGCTACACCTTC. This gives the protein CARQIRDTQANYGYTF.

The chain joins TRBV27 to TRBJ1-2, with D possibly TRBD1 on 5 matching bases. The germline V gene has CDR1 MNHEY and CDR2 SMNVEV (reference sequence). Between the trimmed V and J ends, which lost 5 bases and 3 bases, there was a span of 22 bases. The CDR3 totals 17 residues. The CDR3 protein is CASSPGHQGPIYYGYTF. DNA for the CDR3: TGTGCCAGCAGTCCAGGGCACCAGGGACCCATCTACTATGGCTACACCTTC.

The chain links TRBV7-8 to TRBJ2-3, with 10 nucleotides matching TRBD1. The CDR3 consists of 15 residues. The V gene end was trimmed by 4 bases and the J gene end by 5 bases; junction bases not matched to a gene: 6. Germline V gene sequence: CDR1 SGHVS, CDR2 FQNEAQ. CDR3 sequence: CASSYRDRGIDTQYF. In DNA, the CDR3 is TGTGCCAGCAGCTACCGGGACAGGGGTATAGATACGCAGTATTTT.

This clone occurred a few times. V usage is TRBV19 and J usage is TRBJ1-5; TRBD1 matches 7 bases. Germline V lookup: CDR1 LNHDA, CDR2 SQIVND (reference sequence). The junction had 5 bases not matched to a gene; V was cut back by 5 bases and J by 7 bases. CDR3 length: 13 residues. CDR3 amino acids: CASSAQGGQPQHF. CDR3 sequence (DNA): TGTGCCAGTAGTGCTCAGGGGGGGCAGCCCCAGCATTTT. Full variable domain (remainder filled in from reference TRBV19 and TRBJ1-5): DGGITQSPKYLFRKEGQNVTLSCEQNLNHDAMYWYRQDPGQGLRLIYYSQIVNDFQKGDIAEGYSVSREKKESFPLTVTSAQKNPTAFYLCASSAQGGQPQHFGDGTRLSIL.

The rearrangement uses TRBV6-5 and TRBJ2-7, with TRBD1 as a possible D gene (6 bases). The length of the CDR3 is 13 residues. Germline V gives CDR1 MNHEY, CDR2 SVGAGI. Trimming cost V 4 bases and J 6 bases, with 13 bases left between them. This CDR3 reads CASSSNTGSEQYF. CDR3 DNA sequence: TGTGCCAGCAGTTCCAACACAGGGAGCGAGCAGTACTTC.

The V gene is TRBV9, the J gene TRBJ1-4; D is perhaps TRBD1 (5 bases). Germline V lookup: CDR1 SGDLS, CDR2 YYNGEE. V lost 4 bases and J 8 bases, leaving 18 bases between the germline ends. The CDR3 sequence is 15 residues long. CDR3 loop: CASSPRDGYLEKLFF. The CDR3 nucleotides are TGTGCCAGCAGCCCTAGGGACGGCTACCTCGAAAAACTGTTTTTT. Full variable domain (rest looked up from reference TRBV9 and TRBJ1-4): DSGVTQTPKHLITATGQRVTLRCSPRSGDLSVYWYQQSLDQGLQFLIQYYNGEERAKGNILERFSAQQFPDLHSELNLSSLELGDSALYFCASSPRDGYLEKLFFGSGTQLSVL.

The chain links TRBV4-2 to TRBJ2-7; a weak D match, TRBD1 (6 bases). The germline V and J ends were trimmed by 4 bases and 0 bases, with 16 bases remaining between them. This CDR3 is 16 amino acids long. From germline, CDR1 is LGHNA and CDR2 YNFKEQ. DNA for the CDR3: TGTGCCAGCAGCCGAGACTCACAGGGTTTCTCCTACGAGCAGTACTTC. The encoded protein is CASSRDSQGFSYEQYF.

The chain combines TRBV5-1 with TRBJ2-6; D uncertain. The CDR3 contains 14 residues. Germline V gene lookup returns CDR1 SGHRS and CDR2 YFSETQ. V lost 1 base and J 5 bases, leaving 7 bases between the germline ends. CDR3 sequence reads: CASSLTWWANVLTF. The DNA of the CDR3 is TGCGCCAGCAGCTTGACTTGGTGGGCCAACGTCCTGACTTTC.

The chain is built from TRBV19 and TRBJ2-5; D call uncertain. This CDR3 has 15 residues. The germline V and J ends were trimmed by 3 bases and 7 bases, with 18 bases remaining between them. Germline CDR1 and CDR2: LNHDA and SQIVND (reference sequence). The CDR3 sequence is CASSIADGPSGTQYF. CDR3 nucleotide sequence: TGTGCCAGTAGTATCGCTGACGGACCATCTGGGACCCAGTACTTC.

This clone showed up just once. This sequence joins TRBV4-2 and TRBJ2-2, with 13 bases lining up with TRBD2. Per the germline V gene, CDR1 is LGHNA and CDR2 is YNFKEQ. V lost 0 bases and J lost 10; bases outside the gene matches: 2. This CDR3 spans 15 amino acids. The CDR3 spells CASSQEGTSGEELFF. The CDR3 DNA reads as TGTGCCAGCAGCCAAGAAGGGACTAGCGGGGAGGAGCTGTTTTTT.

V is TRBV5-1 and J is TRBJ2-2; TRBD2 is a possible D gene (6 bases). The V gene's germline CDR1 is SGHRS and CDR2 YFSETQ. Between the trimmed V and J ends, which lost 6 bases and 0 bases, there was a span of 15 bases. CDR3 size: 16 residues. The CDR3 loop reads CASKKAGTSNTGELFF. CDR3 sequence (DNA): TGCGCCAGCAAAAAAGCGGGTACCTCGAACACCGGGGAGCTGTTTTTT.

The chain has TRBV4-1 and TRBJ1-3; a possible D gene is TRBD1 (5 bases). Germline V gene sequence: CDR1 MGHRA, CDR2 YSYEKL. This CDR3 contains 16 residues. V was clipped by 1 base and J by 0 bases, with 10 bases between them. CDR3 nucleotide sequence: TGCGCCAGCAGCCAAGCCCCCAGGGCCTCTGGAAACACCATATATTTT. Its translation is CASSQAPRASGNTIYF.

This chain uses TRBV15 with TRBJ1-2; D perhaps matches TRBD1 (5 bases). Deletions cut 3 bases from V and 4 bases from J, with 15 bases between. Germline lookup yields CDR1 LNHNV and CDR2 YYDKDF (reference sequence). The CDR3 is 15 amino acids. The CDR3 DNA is TGTGCCACCAGCAGGTCGTCCGGGACCCTCTATGGCTACACCTTC. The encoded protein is CATSRSSGTLYGYTF. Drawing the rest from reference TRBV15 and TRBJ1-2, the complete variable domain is DAMVIQNPRYQVTQFGKPVTLSCSQTLNHNVMYWYQQKSSQAPKLLFHYYDKDFNNEADTPDNFQSRRPNTSFCFLDIRSPGLGDTAMYLCATSRSSGTLYGYTFGSGTRLTVV.

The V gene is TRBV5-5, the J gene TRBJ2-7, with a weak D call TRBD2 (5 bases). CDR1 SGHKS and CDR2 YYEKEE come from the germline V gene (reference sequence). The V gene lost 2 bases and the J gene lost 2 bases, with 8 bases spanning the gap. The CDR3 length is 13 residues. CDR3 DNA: TGTGCCAGCAGCTTCGGGGATACCTACGAGCAGTACTTC. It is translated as CASSFGDTYEQYF. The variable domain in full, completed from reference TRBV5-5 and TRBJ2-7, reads DAGVTQSPTHLIKTRGQQVTLRCSPISGHKSVSWYQQVLGQGPQFIFQYYEKEERGRGNFPDRFSARQFPNYSSELNVNALLLGDSALYLCASSFGDTYEQYFGPGTRLTVT.

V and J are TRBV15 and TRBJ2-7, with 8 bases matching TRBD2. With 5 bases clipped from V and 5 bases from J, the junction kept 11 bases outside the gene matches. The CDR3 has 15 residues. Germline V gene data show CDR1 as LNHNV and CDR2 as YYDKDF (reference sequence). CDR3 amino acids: CATSGTSGSVNEQYF. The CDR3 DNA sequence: TGTGCCACCAGCGGCACCAGCGGGAGTGTTAACGAGCAGTACTTC.

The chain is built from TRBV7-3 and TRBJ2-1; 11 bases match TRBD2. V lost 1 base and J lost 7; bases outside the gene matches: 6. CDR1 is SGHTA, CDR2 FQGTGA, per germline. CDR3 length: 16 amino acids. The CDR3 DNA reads TGTGCCAGCAGCTTAAGTAGCGGGAGGGCCTGGAATGAGCAGTTCTTC. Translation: CASSLSSGRAWNEQFF.

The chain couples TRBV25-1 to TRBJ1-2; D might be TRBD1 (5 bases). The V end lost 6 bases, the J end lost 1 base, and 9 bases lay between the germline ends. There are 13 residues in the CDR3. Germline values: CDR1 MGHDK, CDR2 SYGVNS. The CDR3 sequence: CASRWGDNYGYTF. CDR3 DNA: TGTGCCAGCAGATGGGGGGATAACTATGGCTACACCTTC.

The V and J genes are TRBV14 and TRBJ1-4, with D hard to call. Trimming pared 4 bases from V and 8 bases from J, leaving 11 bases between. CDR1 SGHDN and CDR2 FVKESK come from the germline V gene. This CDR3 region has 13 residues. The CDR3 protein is CASSLQLGEKLFF. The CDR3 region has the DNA TGTGCCAGCAGCCTTCAGCTCGGGGAAAAACTGTTTTTT.

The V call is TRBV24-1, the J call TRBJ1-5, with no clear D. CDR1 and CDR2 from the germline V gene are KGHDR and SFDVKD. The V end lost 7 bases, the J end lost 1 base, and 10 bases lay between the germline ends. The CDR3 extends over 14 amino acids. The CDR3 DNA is TGTGCCACCAGCCCCGACTCCAGCAATCAGCCCCAGCATTTT. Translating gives CATSPDSSNQPQHF.